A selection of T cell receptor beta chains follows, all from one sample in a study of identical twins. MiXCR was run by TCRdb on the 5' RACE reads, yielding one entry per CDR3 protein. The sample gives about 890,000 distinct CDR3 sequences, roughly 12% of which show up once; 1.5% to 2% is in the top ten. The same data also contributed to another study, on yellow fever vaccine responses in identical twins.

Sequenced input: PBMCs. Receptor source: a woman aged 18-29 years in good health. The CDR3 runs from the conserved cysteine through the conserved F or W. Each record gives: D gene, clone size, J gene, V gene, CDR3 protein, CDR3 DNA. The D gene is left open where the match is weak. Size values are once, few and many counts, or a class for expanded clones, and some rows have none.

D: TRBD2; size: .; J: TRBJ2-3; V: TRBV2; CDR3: CASTRLAGVSGDTQYF; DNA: TGTGCCAGCACCCGACTAGCGGGAGTTTCGGGAGATACGCAGTATTTT
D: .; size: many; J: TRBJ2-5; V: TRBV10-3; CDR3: CAISEYQETQYF; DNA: TGTGCCATCAGTGAGTACCAAGAGACCCAGTACTTC
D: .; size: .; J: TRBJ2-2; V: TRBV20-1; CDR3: CSARDYSTNTGELFF; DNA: TGCAGTGCTAGAGATTACTCAACGAACACCGGGGAGCTGTTTTTT
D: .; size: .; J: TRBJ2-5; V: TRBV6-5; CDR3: CASSYSRGQAQYF; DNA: TGTGCCAGCAGTTACTCGCGAGGGCAGGCCCAGTACTTC
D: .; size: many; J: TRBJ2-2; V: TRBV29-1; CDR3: CSVDWRGELFF; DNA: TGCAGCGTTGACTGGAGGGGGGAGCTGTTTTTT
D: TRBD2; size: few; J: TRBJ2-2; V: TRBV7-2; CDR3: CASSARAGANTGELFF; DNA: TGTGCCAGCAGCGCTCGAGCGGGGGCGAACACCGGGGAGCTGTTTTTT
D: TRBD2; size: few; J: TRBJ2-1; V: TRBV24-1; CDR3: CATSETSGGGFYNEQFF; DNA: TGTGCCACCAGTGAAACTAGCGGGGGGGGGTTCTACAATGAGCAGTTCTTC
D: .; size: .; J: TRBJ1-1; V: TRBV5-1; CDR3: CASQQGNTEAFF; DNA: TGCGCCAGCCAACAGGGCAACACTGAAGCTTTCTTT
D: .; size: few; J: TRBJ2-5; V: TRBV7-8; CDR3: CASSPVGQTQYF; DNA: TGTGCCAGCAGCCCCGTCGGGCAGACCCAGTACTTC
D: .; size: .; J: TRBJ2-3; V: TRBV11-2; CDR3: CASSLPFGSDTQYF; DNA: TGTGCCAGCAGCTTACCGTTTGGTTCAGATACGCAGTATTTT
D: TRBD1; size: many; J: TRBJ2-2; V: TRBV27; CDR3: CASSLALGTGPTGELFF; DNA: TGTGCCAGCAGTTTAGCCCTCGGGACAGGGCCCACCGGGGAGCTGTTTTTT
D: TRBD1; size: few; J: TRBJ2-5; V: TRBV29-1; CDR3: CSVGQIQETQYF; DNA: TGCAGCGTGGGACAGATACAAGAGACCCAGTACTTC
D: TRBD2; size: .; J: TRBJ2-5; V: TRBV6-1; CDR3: CAGEGETQYF; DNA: TGTGCGGGGGAGGGAGAGACCCAGTACTTC
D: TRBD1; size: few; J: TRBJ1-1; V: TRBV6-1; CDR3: CATSNQGAGEAFF; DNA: TGTGCCACCTCAAACCAGGGGGCAGGGGAAGCTTTCTTT
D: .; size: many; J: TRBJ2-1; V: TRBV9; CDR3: CASSVAAGFRDEQFF; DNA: TGTGCCAGCAGCGTAGCGGCGGGGTTCCGTGATGAGCAGTTCTTC
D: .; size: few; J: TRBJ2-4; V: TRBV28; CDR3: CASSFGRGKNIQYF; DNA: TGTGCCAGCAGTTTTGGACGGGGCAAAAACATTCAGTACTTC
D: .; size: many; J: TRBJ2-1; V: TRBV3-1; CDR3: CASSHGRNEQFF; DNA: TGTGCCAGCAGCCATGGTAGGAATGAGCAGTTCTTC
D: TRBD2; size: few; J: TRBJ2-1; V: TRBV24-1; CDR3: CATSDRTSGTAEQFF; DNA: TGTGCCACCAGTGACAGGACTAGCGGAACTGCTGAGCAGTTCTTC
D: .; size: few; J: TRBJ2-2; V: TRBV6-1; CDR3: CASRWTISGELFF; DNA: TGTGCCAGCCGCTGGACTATTTCCGGGGAGCTGTTTTTT
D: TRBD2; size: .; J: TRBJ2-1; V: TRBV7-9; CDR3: CASSLGLAEFYNEQFF; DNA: TGTGCCAGCAGCTTAGGACTAGCGGAATTCTACAATGAGCAGTTCTTC
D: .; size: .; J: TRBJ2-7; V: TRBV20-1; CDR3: CSAPGTATYEQYF; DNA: TGCAGTGCTCCCGGGACGGCCACCTACGAGCAGTACTTC
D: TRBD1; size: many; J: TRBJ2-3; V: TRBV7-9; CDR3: CASTQGVIRDTQYF; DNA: TGTGCCAGCACCCAGGGGGTGATACGAGATACGCAGTATTTT
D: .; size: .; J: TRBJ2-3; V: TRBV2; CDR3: CAIQGEGPRTDTQYF; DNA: TGTGCCATCCAGGGCGAGGGGCCACGCACAGATACGCAGTATTTT
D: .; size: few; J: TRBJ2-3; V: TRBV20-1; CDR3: CSARDSTKGIRADTQYF; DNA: TGCAGTGCTAGAGACTCCACAAAAGGGATCCGCGCAGATACGCAGTATTTT
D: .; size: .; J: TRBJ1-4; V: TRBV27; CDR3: CASRGVRGTNEKLFF; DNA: TGTGCCAGCAGGGGGGTTCGGGGGACTAATGAAAAACTGTTTTTT
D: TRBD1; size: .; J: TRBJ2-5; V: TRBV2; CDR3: CASSPQTGPQETQYF; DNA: TGTGCCAGCAGCCCTCAGACAGGGCCCCAAGAGACCCAGTACTTC
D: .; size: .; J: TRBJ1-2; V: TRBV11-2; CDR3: CASSFEGHRGYTF; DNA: TGTGCCAGCAGCTTTGAGGGTCACCGTGGCTACACCTTC
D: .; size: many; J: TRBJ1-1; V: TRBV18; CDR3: CASSPTGTTEAFF; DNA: TGTGCCAGCTCACCAACAGGGACCACTGAAGCTTTCTTT